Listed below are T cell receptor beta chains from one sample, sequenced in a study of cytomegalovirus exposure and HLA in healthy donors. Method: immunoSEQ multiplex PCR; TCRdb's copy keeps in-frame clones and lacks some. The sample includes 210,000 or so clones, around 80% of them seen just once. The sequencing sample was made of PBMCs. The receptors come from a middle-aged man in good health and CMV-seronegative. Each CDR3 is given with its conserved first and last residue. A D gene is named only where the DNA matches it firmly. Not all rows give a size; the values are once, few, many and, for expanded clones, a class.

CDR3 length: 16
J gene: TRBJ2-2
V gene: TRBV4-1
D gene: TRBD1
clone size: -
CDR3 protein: CASSLSGTGTAGELFF
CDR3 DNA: TGCGCCAGCAGCCTATCGGGGACAGGGACGGCCGGGGAGCTGTTTTTT

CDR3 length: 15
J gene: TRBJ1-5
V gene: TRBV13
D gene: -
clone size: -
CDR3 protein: CASSLGSGPGQPQHF
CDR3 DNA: TGTGCCAGCAGCTTAGGCTCAGGCCCAGGTCAGCCCCAGCATTTT

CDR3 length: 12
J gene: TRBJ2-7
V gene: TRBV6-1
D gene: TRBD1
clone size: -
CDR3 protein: CASSVDRYEQYF
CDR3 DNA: TGTGCCAGCAGCGTGGACAGGTACGAGCAGTACTTC

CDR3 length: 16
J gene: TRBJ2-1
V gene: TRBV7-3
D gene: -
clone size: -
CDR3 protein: CASSLGTPPLDNEQFF
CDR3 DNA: TGTGCCAGCAGCTTAGGGACACCGCCGTTGGACAATGAGCAGTTCTTC

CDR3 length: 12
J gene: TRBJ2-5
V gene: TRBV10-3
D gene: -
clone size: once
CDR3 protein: CAVLFYQETQYF
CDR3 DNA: TGTGCCGTCCTTTTCTACCAAGAGACCCAGTACTTC

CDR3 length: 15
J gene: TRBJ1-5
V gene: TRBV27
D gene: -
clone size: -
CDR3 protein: CASSSGQASNQPQHF
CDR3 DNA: TGTGCCAGCAGCAGCGGGCAGGCTAGCAATCAGCCCCAGCATTTT

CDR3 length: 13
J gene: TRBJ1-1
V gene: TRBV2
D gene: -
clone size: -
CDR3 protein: CASNLRGNTEAFF
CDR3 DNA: TGTGCCAGCAATCTGCGGGGGAACACTGAAGCTTTCTTT

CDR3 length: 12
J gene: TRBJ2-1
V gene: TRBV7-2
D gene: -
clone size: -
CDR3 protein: CATSGLYNEQFF
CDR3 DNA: TGTGCCACTTCTGGCCTCTACAATGAGCAGTTCTTC

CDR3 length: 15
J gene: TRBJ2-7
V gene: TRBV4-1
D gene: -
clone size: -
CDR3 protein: CASSQNRGLAYEQYF
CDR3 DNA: TGCGCCAGCAGCCAGAACCGAGGACTTGCCTACGAGCAGTACTTC

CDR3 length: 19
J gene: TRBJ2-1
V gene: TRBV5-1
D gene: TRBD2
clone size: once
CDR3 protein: CASTLSPGRSGRAAGEQFF
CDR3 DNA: TGCGCCAGCACCCTTTCCCCGGGGAGGAGCGGGAGAGCGGCCGGTGAGCAGTTCTTC

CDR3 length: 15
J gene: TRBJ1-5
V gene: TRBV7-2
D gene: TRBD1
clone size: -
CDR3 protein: CASSLALRGLQPQHF
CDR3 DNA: TGTGCCAGCAGCTTAGCTTTGAGGGGGCTTCAGCCCCAGCATTTT

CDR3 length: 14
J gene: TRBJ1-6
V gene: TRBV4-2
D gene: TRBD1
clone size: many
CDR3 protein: CASSPGQGNSPLHF
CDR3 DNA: TGTGCCAGCAGCCCTGGACAGGGGAATTCACCCCTCCACTTT

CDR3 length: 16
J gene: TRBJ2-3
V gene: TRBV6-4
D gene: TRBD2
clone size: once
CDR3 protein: CASSFLAGEGTDTQYF
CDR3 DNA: TGTGCCAGCAGCTTTTTAGCGGGAGAAGGGACAGATACGCAGTATTTT

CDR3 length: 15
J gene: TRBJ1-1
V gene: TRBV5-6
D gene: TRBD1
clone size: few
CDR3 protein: CASSLRQGANTEAFF
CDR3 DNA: TGTGCCAGCTCGTTACGACAGGGGGCAAACACTGAAGCTTTCTTT

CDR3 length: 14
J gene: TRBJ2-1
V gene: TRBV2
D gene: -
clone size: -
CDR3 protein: CASRGGQRMDEQFF
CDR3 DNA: TGTGCCAGCAGGGGGGGACAGCGGATGGATGAGCAGTTCTTC

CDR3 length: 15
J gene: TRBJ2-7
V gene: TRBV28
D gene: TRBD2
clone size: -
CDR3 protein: CASSSGGEGTYEQYF
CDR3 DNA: TGTGCCAGCAGTTCGGGGGGAGAGGGTACATACGAGCAGTACTTC

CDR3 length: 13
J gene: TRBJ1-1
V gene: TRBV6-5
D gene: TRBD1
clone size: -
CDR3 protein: CASGYRGNTEAFF
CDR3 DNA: TGTGCCAGCGGATACAGGGGAAACACTGAAGCTTTCTTT

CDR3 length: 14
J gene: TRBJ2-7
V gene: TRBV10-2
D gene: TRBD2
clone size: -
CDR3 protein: CASTANGGMYEQYF
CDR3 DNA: TGCGCCAGCACTGCTAACGGGGGGATGTACGAGCAGTACTTC

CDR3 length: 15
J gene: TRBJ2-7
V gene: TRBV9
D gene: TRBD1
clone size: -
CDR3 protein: CASSVATGASYEQYF
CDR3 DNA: TGTGCCAGCAGCGTAGCTACAGGGGCCTCCTACGAGCAGTACTTC

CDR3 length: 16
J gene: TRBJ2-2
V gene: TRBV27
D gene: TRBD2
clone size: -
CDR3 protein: CASSSSGGYNTGELFF
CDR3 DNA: TGTGCCAGCAGTTCTAGCGGGGGTTACAACACCGGGGAGCTGTTTTTT

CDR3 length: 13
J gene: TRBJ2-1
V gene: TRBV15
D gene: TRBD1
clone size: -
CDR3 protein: CATSRGQRGEQFF
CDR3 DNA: TGTGCCACCAGCAGGGGACAGCGAGGCGAGCAGTTCTTC

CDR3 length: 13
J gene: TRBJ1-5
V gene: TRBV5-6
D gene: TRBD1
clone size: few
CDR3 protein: CASSSGGLQPQHF
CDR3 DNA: TGTGCCAGCAGCTCAGGGGGCCTCCAGCCCCAGCATTTT

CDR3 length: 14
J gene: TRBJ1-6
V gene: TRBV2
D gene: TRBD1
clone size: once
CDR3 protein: CASRGGTGYSPLHF
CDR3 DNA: TGTGCCAGCAGGGGTGGGACAGGGTATTCACCCCTCCACTTT

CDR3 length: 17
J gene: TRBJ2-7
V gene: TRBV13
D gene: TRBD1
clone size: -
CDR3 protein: CASSSLSGADRGYEQYF
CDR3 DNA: TGTGCCAGCAGCTCCCTATCTGGTGCGGACAGGGGCTACGAGCAGTACTTC

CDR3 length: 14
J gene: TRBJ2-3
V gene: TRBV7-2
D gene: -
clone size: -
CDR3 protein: CASSRTPPADTQYF
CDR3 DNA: TGTGCCAGCAGCCGCACACCCCCCGCAGATACGCAGTATTTT

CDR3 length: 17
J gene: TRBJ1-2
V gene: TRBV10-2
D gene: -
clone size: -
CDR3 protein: CASSEGGGHWWYYGYTF
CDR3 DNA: TGCGCCAGCAGTGAGGGGGGGGGCCACTGGTGGTACTATGGCTACACCTTC

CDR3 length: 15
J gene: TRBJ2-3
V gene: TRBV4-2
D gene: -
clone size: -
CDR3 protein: CASRGEGGSTDTQYF
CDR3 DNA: TGTGCCAGCCGCGGGGAGGGGGGAAGCACAGATACGCAGTATTTT

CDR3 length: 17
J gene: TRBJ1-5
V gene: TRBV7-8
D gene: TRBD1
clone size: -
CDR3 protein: CASSRSTVKTGRQPQHF
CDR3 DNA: TGTGCCAGCAGCCGATCCACCGTTAAGACAGGGCGTCAGCCCCAGCATTTT

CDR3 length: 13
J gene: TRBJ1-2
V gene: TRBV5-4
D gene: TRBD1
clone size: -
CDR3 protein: CASSQGQGGGYTF
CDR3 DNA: TGTGCCAGCAGCCAGGGACAGGGGGGTGGCTACACCTTC

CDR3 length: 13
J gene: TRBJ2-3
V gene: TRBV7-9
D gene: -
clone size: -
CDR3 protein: CSSSLGRLDTQYF
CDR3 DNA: TGTTCCAGCAGCTTAGGTAGACTAGATACGCAGTATTTT

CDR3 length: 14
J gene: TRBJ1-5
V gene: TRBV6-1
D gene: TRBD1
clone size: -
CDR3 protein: CASSGQGTNQPQHF
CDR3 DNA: TGTGCCAGCAGTGGACAGGGCACCAATCAGCCCCAGCATTTT

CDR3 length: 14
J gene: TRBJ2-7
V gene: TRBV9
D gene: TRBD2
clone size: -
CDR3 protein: CASSVGLAGDEQYF
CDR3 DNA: TGTGCCAGCAGCGTAGGACTAGCGGGAGACGAGCAGTACTTC

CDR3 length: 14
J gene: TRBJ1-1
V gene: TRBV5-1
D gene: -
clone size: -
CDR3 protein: CASSLRTKNTEAFF
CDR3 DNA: TGCGCCAGCAGCTTAAGGACAAAGAACACTGAAGCTTTCTTT

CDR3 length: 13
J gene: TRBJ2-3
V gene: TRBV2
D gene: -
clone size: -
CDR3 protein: CASGGGATDTQYF
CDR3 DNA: TGTGCCAGCGGGGGAGGTGCGACAGATACGCAGTATTTT

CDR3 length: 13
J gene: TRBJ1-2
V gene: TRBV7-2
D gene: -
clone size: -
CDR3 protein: CASSRGGTYGYTF
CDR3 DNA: TGTGCCAGCAGCCGGGGCGGGACCTATGGCTACACCTTC

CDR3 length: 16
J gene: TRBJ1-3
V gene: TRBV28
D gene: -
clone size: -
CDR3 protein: CASSLSPGGSGNTIYF
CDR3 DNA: TGTGCCAGCAGTTTAAGCCCCGGGGGCTCTGGAAACACCATATATTTT

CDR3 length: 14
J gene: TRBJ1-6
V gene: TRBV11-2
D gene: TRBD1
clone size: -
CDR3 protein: CASTQGQGNSPLHF
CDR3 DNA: TGTGCCAGCACCCAGGGACAGGGGAATTCACCCCTCCACTTT

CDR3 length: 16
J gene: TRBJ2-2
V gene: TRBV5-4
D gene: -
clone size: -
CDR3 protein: CASSTYLGGGTGELFF
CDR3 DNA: TGTGCCAGCAGCACCTACTTGGGGGGAGGCACCGGGGAGCTGTTTTTT

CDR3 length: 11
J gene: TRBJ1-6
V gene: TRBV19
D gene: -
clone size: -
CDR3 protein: CASSNSGQLLF
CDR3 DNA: TGTGCCAGTAGTAATTCGGGACAACTCCTATTT

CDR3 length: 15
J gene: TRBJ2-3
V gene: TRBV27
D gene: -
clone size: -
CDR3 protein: CASSLLYRSTDTQYF
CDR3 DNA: TGTGCCAGCAGTTTATTATATAGAAGCACAGATACGCAGTATTTT

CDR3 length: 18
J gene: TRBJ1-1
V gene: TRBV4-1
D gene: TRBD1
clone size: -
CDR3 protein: CASSQRPGQGAGEVEAFF
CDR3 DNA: TGCGCCAGCAGCCAGCGACCGGGACAGGGGGCTGGGGAAGTTGAAGCTTTCTTT

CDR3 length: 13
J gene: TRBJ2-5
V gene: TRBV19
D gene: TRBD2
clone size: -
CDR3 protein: CASRVAGGETQYF
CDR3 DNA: TGTGCCTCCAGGGTGGCGGGGGGGGAGACCCAGTACTTC

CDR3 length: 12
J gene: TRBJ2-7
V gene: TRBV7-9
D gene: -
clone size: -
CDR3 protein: CASSLVVYEQYF
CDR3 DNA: TGTGCCAGCAGCTTAGTAGTATACGAGCAGTACTTC

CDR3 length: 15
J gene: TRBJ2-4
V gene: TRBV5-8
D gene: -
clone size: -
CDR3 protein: CASSLVILAKNIQYF
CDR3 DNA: TGTGCCAGCAGCTTGGTCATACTAGCCAAAAACATTCAGTACTTC

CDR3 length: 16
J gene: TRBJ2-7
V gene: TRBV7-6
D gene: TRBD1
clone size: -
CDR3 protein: CASSPRQGAVQREQYF
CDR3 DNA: TGTGCCAGCAGCCCTAGACAGGGGGCGGTTCAACGCGAGCAGTACTTC

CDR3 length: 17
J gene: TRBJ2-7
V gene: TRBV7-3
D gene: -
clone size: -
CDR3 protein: CASSLTPRQGIPYEQYF
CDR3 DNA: TGTGCCAGCAGCTTAACTCCACGGCAGGGCATCCCTTACGAGCAGTACTTC

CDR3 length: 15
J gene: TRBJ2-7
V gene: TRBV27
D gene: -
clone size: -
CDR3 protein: CASSFSQVVPYEQYF
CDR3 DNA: TGTGCCAGCAGTTTTTCACAGGTGGTCCCCTACGAGCAGTACTTC

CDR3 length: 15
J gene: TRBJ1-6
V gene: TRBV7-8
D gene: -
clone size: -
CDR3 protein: CASSLGVSFVSPLHF
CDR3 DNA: TGTGCCAGCAGCTTAGGAGTATCTTTCGTTTCACCCCTCCACTTT

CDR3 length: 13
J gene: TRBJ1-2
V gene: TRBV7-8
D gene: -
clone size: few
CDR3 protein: CASSLVAGDGYTF
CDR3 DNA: TGTGCCAGCAGCTTAGTCGCAGGGGACGGCTACACCTTC

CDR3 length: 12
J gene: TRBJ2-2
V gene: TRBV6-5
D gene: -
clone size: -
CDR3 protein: CASFSNTGELFF
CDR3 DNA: TGTGCCAGCTTCAGTAACACCGGGGAGCTGTTTTTT

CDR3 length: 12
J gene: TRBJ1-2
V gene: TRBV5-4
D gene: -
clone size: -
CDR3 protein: CAINPEGYGYTF
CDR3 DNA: TGTGCCATCAACCCAGAGGGATATGGCTACACCTTC